The 20 T cell receptor beta chains below were found in one sample sequenced in a study of a mutant IDH1 vaccine in newly diagnosed glioma. These receptors have no identified antigens. Clones were read by immunoSEQ multiplex PCR, and TCRdb kept only the in-frame ones, dropping some. Of tens of thousands of clones in the sample, over 80% were seen once. Documented time point: week 47, end of study. Each dose of the vaccine consisted of 300 ug of mutant IDH1 20-mer peptide, with topical imiquimod. This specimen consisted of PBMCs, obtained from a glioma patient whose treatment included an IDH1 peptide vaccine. All receptors come from a woman aged 50 to 60 with glioma.

This chain links TRBV30 with TRBJ1-1; maybe TRBD1 (5 bases). The germline V gene encodes CDR1 GTSNPN and CDR2 SVGIG (reference sequence). The CDR3 consists of 12 residues. Trimming took off 1 base at V and 5 bases at J, with 8 bases between the two ends. The CDR3 region has the DNA TGTGCCTGGAGTGGCGGGGGTACTGAAGCTTTCTTT. It is translated as CAWSGGGTEAFF.

CDR3 residues: CASSVDTYRREKLFF. The CDR3 nucleotides read TGTGCCAGCAGTGTAGACACCTATCGGCGGGAAAAACTGTTTTTT. The chain employs TRBV6-1 and TRBJ1-4; no firm D call. There are 15 residues in the CDR3. V gave up 4 bases and J gave up 8 bases, with 17 bases separating them. Germline CDR1 and CDR2: MNHNS and SASEGT.

This clone has just a few counts. V is TRBV6-1 and J is TRBJ1-1; D unresolved. V lost 3 bases, J lost 7 bases, and 15 bases lay in between. This CDR3 is built from 14 residues. Looked up from germline, CDR1 is MNHNS and CDR2 is SASEGT. Here the CDR3 reads CASSEEVARNEAFF. The DNA for the CDR3 is TGTGCCAGCAGTGAGGAAGTAGCCCGGAATGAAGCTTTCTTT.

V usage is TRBV7-9 and J usage is TRBJ2-1; D uncertain. This CDR3 has 13 amino acids. With 3 bases removed from V and 10 bases from J, the gap between germline ends came to 13 bases. Germline CDR1 reads SEHNR; CDR2 reads FQNEAQ (reference sequence). Written as DNA, the CDR3 is TGTGCCAGCAGCTTGACTCCCCGCAGCGAGCAGTTCTTC. Translated, it gives CASSLTPRSEQFF. Drawing the rest from reference TRBV7-9 and TRBJ2-1, the complete variable domain is DTGVSQNPRHKITKRGQNVTFRCDPISEHNRLYWYRQTLGQGPEFLTYFQNEAQLEKSRLLSDRFSAERPKGSFSTLEIQRTEQGDSAMYLCASSLTPRSEQFFGPGTRLTVL.

V and J are TRBV7-2 and TRBJ2-7; 9 bases are shared with TRBD1. Per the germline V gene, CDR1 is SGHTA and CDR2 is FQGNSA. Trimming removed 1 base from V and 4 bases from J; junction bases left unmatched: 5. The CDR3 has 15 amino acids. The CDR3 DNA reads as TGTGCCAGCAGCTTAGGGGGACAGGGACGATACGAGCAGTACTTC. Translation: CASSLGGQGRYEQYF.

The rearrangement links TRBV25-1 to TRBJ2-5; D is ambiguous. The ends were cut back, 4 bases at V and 8 bases at J, with 11 bases in the middle. Looked up from germline, CDR1 is MGHDK and CDR2 is SYGVNS. The CDR3 runs 12 residues. CDR3 amino acids: CASSGRVFTQYF. Written as DNA, the CDR3 is TGTGCCAGCAGTGGTCGGGTTTTTACCCAGTACTTC.

This clone was counted between two and nine times. CDR3 bases: TGTGCCAGCAGTTCCGGGGTAAGGGGGAGCAATTCACCCCTCCACTTT. It yields the protein CASSSGVRGSNSPLHF. The chain links TRBV7-8 to TRBJ1-6, with D possibly matching TRBD1 (6 bases). There are 16 residues in the CDR3. Trimming removed 6 bases from V and 7 bases from J, with 19 bases in between. Germline V gives CDR1 SGHVS, CDR2 FQNEAQ.

The sample holds a few counts of this clone. At the DNA level, this CDR3 is encoded by other sequences in the same sample as well. The chain employs TRBV9 and TRBJ2-2; D not resolved. Germline lookup yields CDR1 SGDLS and CDR2 YYNGEE. This CDR3 contains 14 residues. Trimming removed 1 base from V and 1 base from J, with 5 bases in between. The CDR3 DNA reads as TGTGCCAGCAGCGTACGTGTGAACACCGGGGAGCTGTTTTTT. It specifies CASSVRVNTGELFF.

V and J are TRBV19 and TRBJ1-6; D is unresolved. This CDR3 has 14 residues. Germline loops: CDR1 LNHDA, CDR2 SQIVND (reference sequence). V was pared by 6 bases and J by 9 bases, with 15 bases between. The CDR3 protein is CASSPSSEGSPLHF. For the CDR3, the DNA is TGTGCCAGTAGCCCTTCGAGTGAGGGTTCACCCCTCCACTTT.

The rearrangement uses TRBV30 and TRBJ1-1; TRBD1 is a possible D gene (5 bases). Germline loops: CDR1 GTSNPN, CDR2 SVGIG (reference sequence). Trimming stripped 2 bases from V and 4 bases from J, with 11 bases between. The CDR3 runs 13 residues. CDR3 protein: CAWSTGATTEAFF. The CDR3, as DNA: TGTGCCTGGAGTACTGGGGCGACCACTGAAGCTTTCTTT.

The chain links TRBV9 to TRBJ1-2, with D possibly being TRBD1 (5 bases). V was trimmed by 1 base and J by 1 base, leaving 11 bases between them. Germline CDR1 is SGDLS and CDR2 is YYNGEE. CDR3 size: 15 residues. CDR3 region: CASSVSRDYNYGYTF. CDR3 DNA: TGTGCCAGCAGCGTAAGCAGGGACTATAACTATGGCTACACCTTC.

This rearrangement joins TRBV29-1 to TRBJ1-1; D unclear. Germline V gene sequence: CDR1 SQVTM, CDR2 ANQGSEA. The ends were cut back, 3 bases at V and 2 bases at J, with 10 bases in the middle. The CDR3 length is 13 residues. CDR3: CSVDMDGNTEAFF. The CDR3 nucleotides are TGCAGCGTTGATATGGACGGAAACACTGAAGCTTTCTTT.

V usage is TRBV9 and J usage is TRBJ2-1; 9 bases align to TRBD1. The V gene's germline CDR1 is SGDLS and CDR2 YYNGEE. J was trimmed by 8 bases and V by 2 bases; bases with no gene match: 2. The CDR3 loop spans 13 amino acids. The CDR3 nucleotides read TGTGCCAGCAGCGTGGACAGGGGTGATGAGCAGTTCTTC. This translates into CASSVDRGDEQFF. The full variable domain, its missing parts supplied by reference TRBV9 and TRBJ2-1, is DSGVTQTPKHLITATGQRVTLRCSPRSGDLSVYWYQQSLDQGLQFLIQYYNGEERAKGNILERFSAQQFPDLHSELNLSSLELGDSALYFCASSVDRGDEQFFGPGTRLTVL.

This chain joins TRBV2 and TRBJ1-1, with TRBD1 matching over 7 bases. There are 16 residues in the CDR3. From germline, CDR1 is SNHLY and CDR2 FYNNEI. The trim removed 6 bases at V and 0 bases at J, leaving 10 bases unmatched. CDR3 nucleotides: TGTGCCAGCAGGGATACAGGGGCTGGAATGAACACTGAAGCTTTCTTT. It codes for CASRDTGAGMNTEAFF.

V gene TRBV19 combines with J gene TRBJ1-1; unclear D gene. This CDR3 spans 14 amino acids. The V gene's germline CDR1 is LNHDA and CDR2 SQIVND (reference sequence). V was pared by 3 bases and J by 3 bases, with 11 bases between. The CDR3 here is CASSIRFGDTEAFF. The CDR3 DNA is TGTGCCAGTAGTATTCGCTTCGGGGACACTGAAGCTTTCTTT. The variable domain in full, with the rest retrieved from reference TRBV19 and TRBJ1-1, is DGGITQSPKYLFRKEGQNVTLSCEQNLNHDAMYWYRQDPGQGLRLIYYSQIVNDFQKGDIAEGYSVSREKKESFPLTVTSAQKNPTAFYLCASSIRFGDTEAFFGQGTRLTVV.

This clone was seen just once. The rearrangement links TRBV10-3 to TRBJ1-4; D is undetermined. Trimming cost V 5 bases and J 6 bases, with 13 bases left between them. This CDR3 has 14 residues. CDR1 and CDR2 (germline): ENHRY, SYGVKD. CDR3 sequence (DNA): TGTGCCATCAGTCTCGGAGGGAAGGATGAAAAACTGTTTTTT. This translates into CAISLGGKDEKLFF.

In its sample, this clone was seen a few times. The V and J genes are TRBV7-6 and TRBJ1-1, with TRBD1 as a possible D gene (5 bases). The V end was cut by 1 base, the J end by 0 bases, with 9 bases between. From germline, CDR1 is SGHVS and CDR2 FNYEAQ. The CDR3 is 15 residues long. In nucleotides, the CDR3 is TGTGCCAGCAGCTTAGACAAGGGGATGAACACTGAAGCTTTCTTT. Translation: CASSLDKGMNTEAFF.

In this sample, this clone turned up a few times. This chain joins TRBV5-1 and TRBJ1-1; D possibly corresponds to TRBD1 (5 bases). Germline-derived CDR1 and CDR2 are SGHRS and YFSETQ. The CDR3 consists of 13 residues. Trimming left V 0 bases short and J 7 bases short, with 10 bases between. CDR3 loop: CASSLARDLEAFF. The CDR3 DNA reads TGCGCCAGCAGCTTGGCCAGGGATCTTGAAGCTTTCTTT.

This clone was counted between two and nine times. This rearrangement joins TRBV2 to TRBJ1-1; 9 bases map to TRBD1. CDR3 length equals 14 residues. The V gene end was trimmed by 6 bases and the J gene end by 2 bases; junction bases not matched to a gene: 4. From germline, CDR1 is SNHLY and CDR2 FYNNEI. The CDR3 DNA reads TGTGCCAGCAGGGACAGGGGAAGCAACACTGAAGCTTTCTTT. Protein product: CASRDRGSNTEAFF.

This chain joins TRBV27 and TRBJ2-7, with 13 bases matching TRBD2. Germline loops: CDR1 MNHEY, CDR2 SMNVEV (reference sequence). The CDR3 loop spans 15 amino acids. Trimming took 4 bases from V and 2 from J; bases not matched to a gene: 2. This CDR3 is CASSWTSGGTYEQYF. The CDR3 nucleotides read TGTGCCAGCAGTTGGACTAGCGGGGGAACCTACGAGCAGTACTTC.